These T cell receptor beta chains were read from a single sample in a study of Graves' ophthalmopathy and Graves' hyperthyroidism. MiXCR, run by TCRdb on the multiplex PCR reads, gives a single entry per CDR3 protein. Of 300,000 to 400,000 distinct CDR3 sequences in the sample, 15% to 20% were seen once. The specimen sequenced was peripheral blood. These receptors all come from an adult man with Graves' ophthalmopathy. The CDR3 runs from the conserved cysteine through the conserved F or W. D genes are given only for firm matches. Clone size, where shown, is once, few, many, or a class for clones that have expanded.

size,J,D,V,CDR3,DNA
few,TRBJ2-6,TRBD1,TRBV6-2/TRBV6-3,CASDQGASSGANVLTF,TGTGCCAGCGATCAGGGGGCGAGCTCTGGGGCCAACGTCCTGACTTTC
many,TRBJ1-5,.,TRBV6-1,CASSDQTNQPQHF,TGTGCCAGCAGTGATCAGACTAATCAGCCCCAGCATTTT
many,TRBJ1-1,TRBD1,TRBV27,CASGTGASNTEAFF,TGTGCCAGCGGGACAGGGGCATCGAACACTGAAGCTTTCTTT
many,TRBJ1-1,.,TRBV5-1,CASSRMSLNTEAFF,TGCGCCAGCAGCCGAATGTCATTGAACACTGAAGCTTTCTTT
.,TRBJ1-2,TRBD1,TRBV12-3/TRBV12-4,CASSFGPLPGQGAYSGYTF,TGTGCCAGCAGCTTTGGACCTCTCCCGGGACAGGGGGCCTATAGTGGCTACACCTTC
many,TRBJ1-2,.,TRBV29-1,CSVASNYGYTF,TGCAGCGTTGCATCCAACTATGGCTACACCTTC
many,TRBJ2-7,TRBD2,TRBV7-2,CASRSGGDEQYF,TGTGCCAGCAGATCGGGAGGGGACGAGCAGTACTTC
many,TRBJ1-5,.,TRBV19,CASTSGGQPQHF,TGTGCCAGTACCTCCGGGGGGCAGCCCCAGCATTTT
many,TRBJ2-7,.,TRBV29-1,CSVIGGSSYEQYF,TGCAGCGTTATTGGTGGGAGCTCCTACGAGCAGTACTTC
.,TRBJ1-1,.,TRBV6-2/TRBV6-3,CASSPTLQRNTEAFF,TGTGCCAGCAGTCCCACACTCCAGAGGAACACTGAAGCTTTCTTT
many,TRBJ2-5,.,TRBV6-5,CASRRLGQETQYF,TGTGCCAGCAGACGGTTGGGGCAAGAGACCCAGTACTTC
many,TRBJ2-7,.,TRBV2,CASSHKAEQYF,TGTGCCAGCAGTCACAAGGCCGAGCAGTACTTC
.,TRBJ2-7,TRBD1,TRBV19,CASSIGTGLHYEQYF,TGTGCCAGTAGTATAGGGACAGGGCTACACTACGAGCAGTACTTC
many,TRBJ1-1,.,TRBV9,CASTLEGMNTEAFF,TGTGCCAGCACCCTAGAGGGTATGAACACTGAAGCTTTCTTT
many,TRBJ2-7,.,TRBV10-3,CAVSSTGPWEQYF,TGTGCCGTCAGTTCAACAGGGCCTTGGGAGCAGTACTTC
.,TRBJ2-5,.,TRBV7-2,CVSSLDAAVGGKTQYF,TGTGTCAGCAGCTTAGATGCTGCGGTTGGGGGAAAGACCCAGTACTTC
many,TRBJ1-5,TRBD1,TRBV12-3/TRBV12-4,CASSFGQGGNQPQHF,TGTGCCAGCAGTTTCGGCCAGGGGGGGAATCAGCCCCAGCATTTT
many,TRBJ2-5,TRBD2,TRBV2,CAITRVAGEETQYF,TGTGCCATCACGCGGGTAGCGGGAGAGGAGACCCAGTACTTC
many,TRBJ2-7,TRBD1,TRBV30,CAWRGGQGSTYEQYF,TGTGCCTGGAGGGGGGGACAGGGGTCCACCTACGAGCAGTACTTC
many,TRBJ1-6,.,TRBV9,CASSVRDSPLHF,TGTGCCAGCAGCGTAAGGGATTCACCCCTCCACTTT
many,TRBJ2-7,.,TRBV7-8,CASSLASGYSYEQYF,TGTGCCAGCAGCTTAGCTAGCGGCTACTCCTACGAGCAGTACTTC
many,TRBJ1-2,TRBD1,TRBV20-1,CSARKQGQGGYTF,TGCAGTGCTAGAAAACAGGGGCAAGGTGGCTACACCTTC
.,TRBJ2-2,.,TRBV11-2,CASSLALRTGELFF,TGTGCCAGCAGCTTAGCCTTGAGGACCGGGGAGCTGTTTTTT
once,TRBJ1-6,.,TRBV7-2,CASRTGPRNSPLHF,TGTGCCAGCAGGACCGGGCCAAGAAATTCACCCCTCCACTTT
many,TRBJ1-2,.,TRBV12-3/TRBV12-4,CASSRDAYGYTF,TGTGCCAGCAGTAGAGACGCCTATGGCTACACCTTC
.,TRBJ2-7,TRBD1,TRBV7-2,CATGQGGGYEQYF,TGTGCCACCGGACAGGGAGGTGGCTACGAGCAGTACTTC
.,TRBJ2-7,TRBD1,TRBV5-1,CASSGGTGDTYEQYF,TGCGCCAGCAGCGGGGGGACAGGGGATACCTACGAGCAGTACTTC
many,TRBJ2-7,.,TRBV6-5,CASSWESTYEQYF,TGTGCCAGCAGCTGGGAGAGTACCTACGAGCAGTACTTC
many,TRBJ1-1,TRBD1,TRBV19,CASSTDRGNTEAFF,TGTGCCAGTAGTACAGACAGGGGGAACACTGAAGCTTTCTTT
many,TRBJ2-7,.,TRBV13,CASSLGQGINYEQYF,TGTGCCAGCAGCTTAGGACAGGGTATCAACTACGAGCAGTACTTC
.,TRBJ2-2,.,TRBV19,CASSIQQGVTGELFF,TGTGCCAGTAGTATTCAACAGGGAGTCACCGGGGAGCTGTTTTTT
.,TRBJ2-7,TRBD2,TRBV6-5,CASSYSSGTSPYEQYF,TGTGCCAGCAGTTACTCGAGCGGGACTAGCCCCTACGAGCAGTACTTC
many,TRBJ2-4,TRBD2,TRBV28,CASSSLAGGDDIQYF,TGCGCCAGCAGTTCCCTAGCGGGGGGGGATGACATTCAGTACTTC
many,TRBJ1-6,.,TRBV4-1,CASSQEGGRIDNSPLHF,TGCGCCAGCAGCCAAGAAGGAGGGAGAATCGATAATTCACCCCTCCACTTT
many,TRBJ2-5,.,TRBV7-2,CASSPMSRQGGTTKETQYF,TGTGCCAGCAGCCCCATGTCGCGCCAGGGGGGAACCACCAAAGAGACCCAGTACTTC
few,TRBJ2-5,.,TRBV5-1,CASSLVQKQETQYF,TGCGCCAGCAGCTTGGTCCAGAAACAAGAGACCCAGTACTTC
many,TRBJ1-1,.,TRBV29-1,CSVARSSMNTEAFF,TGCAGCGTTGCCCGGAGTTCAATGAACACTGAAGCTTTCTTT
many,TRBJ2-7,.,TRBV5-5,CASSLEAGDLYEQYF,TGTGCCAGCAGCTTGGAGGCAGGGGACCTCTACGAGCAGTACTTC